The 31 T cell receptor beta chains listed next were all sequenced from one sample in a study of blood T cells in healthy people across ages. It was with a sample-barcoded 5' primer and a J-beta primer mix that a second PCR of about 6 to 11 cycles was run. TCRdb reprocessed the 5' RACE reads via MiXCR and lists one record per CDR3 protein. Of some 1.7 million distinct CDR3 sequences detected, under 30% appear once; the ten largest clones hold roughly 8%. The sample was blood. These receptors all stem from a woman aged 25 to 39 in good health.

This clonotype was seen repeatedly, ten times or more. The rearrangement uses TRBV6-4 and TRBJ2-3; D is unclear. CDR3 size: 12 residues. Germline V gene lookup returns CDR1 MRHNA and CDR2 SNTAGT. V lost 5 bases to trimming and J lost 5 bases, with 8 bases between them. CDR3 protein: CASSRLVDTQYF. CDR3 nucleotide sequence: TGTGCCAGCAGTCGACTCGTAGATACGCAGTATTTT.

This chain uses TRBV11-2 with TRBJ2-3, with TRBD2 matching 7 bases. CDR1 is SGHAT, CDR2 FQNNGV, per germline. CDR3 size: 16 residues. The junction had 10 bases not matched to a gene; V was cut back by 3 bases and J by 4 bases. CDR3 in DNA: TGTGCCAGCAGCTTCCTCCCGTCGGGGGGAGCAGATACGCAGTATTTT. Amino acids: CASSFLPSGGADTQYF. Full variable domain (missing parts from reference TRBV11-2 and TRBJ2-3): EAGVAQSPRYKIIEKRQSVAFWCNPISGHATLYWYQQILGQGPKLLIQFQNNGVVDDSQLPKDRFSAERLKGVDSTLKIQPAKLEDSAVYLCASSFLPSGGADTQYFGPGTRLTVL.

Notes on this clonotype: A junction end diverges from the germline sequence, so it may reflect a read error. The rearrangement joins TRBV7-2 to TRBJ2-6; D not certain. Germline V gives CDR1 SGHTA, CDR2 FQGNSA. This CDR3 is built from 14 residues. This CDR3 reads CAGSLGVGANVLTF. For the CDR3, the DNA is TGTGCCGGCAGCTTAGGAGTGGGGGCCAACGTCCTGACTTTC.

This clonotype showed up many times. The chain employs TRBV15 and TRBJ2-5; D unresolved. The CDR3 is 15 amino acids. V lost 0 bases, J lost 6 bases, and 14 bases lay in between. Looked up from germline, CDR1 is LNHNV and CDR2 is YYDKDF (reference sequence). CDR3: CATSRDLGSTQTQYF. CDR3 nucleotides: TGTGCCACCAGCAGAGATCTTGGCTCCACCCAGACCCAGTACTTC.

The rearrangement joins TRBV5-5 to TRBJ2-1; TRBD2 aligns across 9 bases. The germline V gene encodes CDR1 SGHKS and CDR2 YYEKEE (reference sequence). The CDR3 is made up of 16 amino acids. J gave up 5 bases and V 6 bases, and 12 bases lay outside the gene matches. The CDR3 loop reads CASIEFSGSFHNEQFF. The CDR3 region has the DNA TGTGCCAGCATCGAATTTAGCGGGAGCTTCCACAATGAGCAGTTCTTC.

The rearrangement uses TRBV20-1 and TRBJ2-1, with 8 bases fitting TRBD2. CDR1 DFQATT and CDR2 SNEGSKA come from the germline V gene (reference sequence). J gave up 4 bases and V 0 bases, and 8 bases lay outside the gene matches. The CDR3 contains 16 residues. The CDR3 region is CSARDLSGRYYNEQFF. The CDR3 nucleotides are TGCAGTGCTAGAGATCTAAGCGGGAGATATTACAATGAGCAGTTCTTC.

This clonotype was seen a handful of times. A much larger clone sits a single nucleotide away, making a read error possible. Because the CDR3 is missing its conserved closing phenylalanine or tryptophan, this is likely a read error. The gene calls are TRBV20-1 and TRBJ2-4, with 10 positions matching TRBD2. The J call may be incorrect, as the DNA end agrees better with TRBJ2-7. Germline-derived CDR1 and CDR2 are DFQATT and SNEGSKA (reference sequence). This CDR3 has 13 residues. The CDR3 coding sequence is TGCAGTGCTAACCCTAGCGGGAGCAGCGAGCAGTACTTA. Protein product: CSANPSGSSEQYL.

This clonotype was counted a few times. The V gene is TRBV18, the J gene TRBJ1-2; TRBD1 is a possible D gene (6 bases). Per germline, CDR1 KGHSH and CDR2 LQKENI. This CDR3 region has 14 residues. V shed 1 base and J shed 5 bases, with 11 bases lying between them. The CDR3 is CASSPLGTLYGYTF. The CDR3 DNA follows: TGTGCCAGCTCACCACTCGGGACACTTTATGGCTACACCTTC.

The rearrangement uses TRBV28 and TRBJ1-5; 7 positions match TRBD1. Germline CDR1 reads MDHEN; CDR2 reads SYDVKM. V shed 4 bases, J shed 9 bases, and the junction held 6 bases outside the gene matches. The CDR3 runs to 13 residues. The CDR3 loop reads CASSSTGTRPQHF. The DNA for the CDR3 is TGTGCCAGCAGTTCGACAGGGACACGGCCCCAGCATTTT.

This clonotype occurred many times. The rearrangement uses TRBV18 and TRBJ2-1, with 11 bases fitting TRBD2. The CDR3 consists of 16 residues. Germline V gene data show CDR1 as KGHSH and CDR2 as LQKENI. V trimming: 2 bases; J trimming: 4 bases; junction bases outside the gene matches: 4. The CDR3 loop is CASSPGTSGRYNEQFF. The DNA of the CDR3 is TGTGCCAGCTCACCAGGGACTAGCGGCCGTTACAATGAGCAGTTCTTC.

Ten or more counts support this clonotype. The J gene is TRBJ2-7, the V gene TRBV28; D unresolved. This CDR3 contains 14 residues. V lost 4 bases and J lost 6, with 16 bases in between. Germline V gene data show CDR1 as MDHEN and CDR2 as SYDVKM. The CDR3 nucleotides are TGTGCCAGCAGTTACCCCCGGGCGAGGACCGAGCAGTACTTC. It translates to CASSYPRARTEQYF.

This clonotype appeared many times. This chain uses TRBV4-3 with TRBJ1-1; no firm D call. V lost 1 base, J lost 0 bases, and 6 bases lay in between. CDR1 is LGHNA, CDR2 YSLEER, per germline. The CDR3 loop spans 14 amino acids. This CDR3 is CASSQGQLNTEAFF. CDR3 nucleotide sequence: TGCGCCAGCAGCCAAGGGCAGTTGAACACTGAAGCTTTCTTT.

In its sample, this clonotype was seen once. An end of the junction differs from the germline gene, which may be a read error. This sequence joins TRBV6-1 and TRBJ2-7, with TRBD2 matching over 10 bases. The CDR3 extends over 15 amino acids. CDR1 and CDR2 (germline): MNHNS, SASEGT. Here the CDR3 reads CASTRTSGGSYGQYF. For the CDR3, the DNA is TGTGCCAGCACCCGGACTAGCGGTGGCTCCTACGGGCAGTACTTC.

This chain joins TRBV12-3 or TRBV12-4 and TRBJ2-3, with D perhaps matching TRBD2 (6 bases). The CDR3 contains 15 residues. V dropped 6 bases and J dropped 4 bases, with 17 bases sitting between them. CDR3: CASRGQRERADTQYF. CDR3 bases: TGTGCCAGCAGGGGCCAAAGGGAGCGGGCAGATACGCAGTATTTT.

V and J are TRBV20-1 and TRBJ1-2, with TRBD1 identical over 8 bases. J was trimmed by 8 bases and V by 1 base; bases with no gene match: 6. The CDR3 covers 13 residues. CDR1 is DFQATT and CDR2 is SNEGSKA in the germline V gene (reference sequence). The CDR3 DNA is TGCAGTGCTAGAGCAAACACAGGGGGAGGCTACACCTTC. This sequence encodes CSARANTGGGYTF.

J is TRBJ1-4 and V is TRBV5-4, with D perhaps TRBD1 (5 bases). CDR1 is SGHNT, CDR2 YYREEE, per germline (reference sequence). Trimming stripped 9 bases from V and 6 bases from J, with 15 bases between. This CDR3 region has 13 residues. The CDR3 spells CATTGPVDEKLFF. The CDR3 coding sequence is TGTGCCACTACGGGGCCGGTGGATGAAAAACTGTTTTTT.

In this sample, this clonotype turned up a few times. CDR3 bases: TGCGCCAGCAGCCAAGAACAGGATGGTGAGGTCGACGAGCAGTACTTC. Its translation is CASSQEQDGEVDEQYF. The chain has TRBV4-1 and TRBJ2-7, with D tentatively TRBD1 (5 bases). This CDR3 has 16 amino acids. Germline-derived CDR1 and CDR2 are MGHRA and YSYEKL. V lost 0 bases and J lost 5, with 17 bases in between.

The chain carries TRBV6-5 and TRBJ2-7; 12 nucleotides match TRBD2. This CDR3 is 18 amino acids long. The junction had 12 bases not matched to a gene; V was cut back by 4 bases and J by 2 bases. Germline V gene lookup returns CDR1 MNHEY and CDR2 SVGAGI. CDR3 nucleotides: TGTGCCAGCAGTTTCGATCCCTCGACTAGCGGGAGAACCTACGAGCAGTACTTC. It yields the protein CASSFDPSTSGRTYEQYF.

This clonotype was seen repeatedly, ten times or more. V is TRBV5-1 and J is TRBJ2-7; possible D gene TRBD1, 6 bases. V was clipped by 1 base and J by 4 bases, with 12 bases between them. The germline gives CDR1 SGHRS, CDR2 YFSETQ. The CDR3 spans 14 residues. In nucleotides, the CDR3 is TGCGCCAGCAGCTTGTTGACAGGAGAATACGAGCAGTACTTC. Translating it yields CASSLLTGEYEQYF.

This clonotype was counted many times. The V call is TRBV10-2, the J call TRBJ2-5, with TRBD1 identical over 7 bases. CDR1 is WSHSY and CDR2 is SAAADI in the germline V gene. J lost 4 bases, V lost 7 bases, and 6 bases had no gene match. CDR3 length: 13 amino acids. The CDR3: CASTGTDGETQYF. The CDR3 coding sequence is TGCGCCAGCACAGGGACAGATGGAGAGACCCAGTACTTC.

This clonotype was recorded a few times. The CDR3: CASSQLGGSTEAFF. In DNA form, the CDR3 reads TGCGCCAGCAGCCAATTGGGGGGAAGCACTGAAGCTTTCTTT. The V and J genes are TRBV4-1 and TRBJ1-1; maybe TRBD1 (5 bases). V shed 2 bases and J shed 4 bases, with 11 bases lying between them. This CDR3 is built from 14 residues. Looked up from germline, CDR1 is MGHRA and CDR2 is YSYEKL.

This clonotype was seen more than once but under ten times. CDR3 nucleotide sequence: TGTGCCAGCAGTTCTGATACCTACACCATATATTTT. It specifies CASSSDTYTIYF. The J gene is TRBJ1-3, the V gene TRBV6-6; D is undetermined. With 4 bases removed from V and 8 bases from J, the gap between germline ends came to 9 bases. The CDR3 has 12 amino acids. Germline-derived CDR1 and CDR2 are MNHNY and SVGAGI (reference sequence).

The rearrangement links TRBV6-1 to TRBJ1-4; the D is unclear. This CDR3 comprises 15 residues. Germline CDR1 MNHNS, CDR2 SASEGT. Trimming shortened V by 8 bases and J by 0 bases, and 13 bases separated the two germline ends. The CDR3 DNA is TGTGCCAGCGGAGCGTCCGTTGCAACTAATGAAAAACTGTTTTTT. Translation gives CASGASVATNEKLFF.

The rearrangement uses TRBV7-2 and TRBJ1-1; the match to TRBD1 covers 11 bases. Per the germline V gene, CDR1 is SGHTA and CDR2 is FQGNSA. The V gene end was trimmed by 4 bases and the J gene end by 1 base; junction bases not matched to a gene: 8. The CDR3 has 17 residues. The CDR3 sequence is CASSYRDRGISNTEAFF. The CDR3 nucleotides read TGTGCCAGCAGCTACCGGGACAGGGGGATTTCGAACACTGAAGCTTTCTTT.

This clonotype has a count of ten or more. CDR3 sequence (DNA): TGCAGCGTGGTACAGGGACTAAGCTCCTACGAGCAGTACTTC. The encoded protein is CSVVQGLSSYEQYF. The V call is TRBV29-1, the J call TRBJ2-7; possibly TRBD2 for D (7 bases). CDR1 and CDR2 (germline): SQVTM, ANQGSEA. Trimming stripped 6 bases from V and 0 bases from J, with 15 bases between. CDR3 size: 14 residues.

The chain uses TRBV12-3 or TRBV12-4 and TRBJ2-3; D remains unclear. This CDR3 is 14 amino acids long. V was trimmed by 2 bases and J by 4 bases, leaving 10 bases between them. The CDR3 reads CASSLTRSSDTQYF. In nucleotides, the CDR3 is TGTGCCAGCAGTTTAACCCGGAGCTCAGATACGCAGTATTTT.

This sequence joins TRBV6-2 or TRBV6-3 and TRBJ2-5, with D possibly TRBD2 on 6 matching bases. The J call may be faulty, since TRBJ2-7 better matches the DNA end. The CDR3 is made up of 14 amino acids. The germline V gene has CDR1 MNHEY and CDR2 SVGEGT. The CDR3 loop reads CASSPGDFSYEQYF. For the CDR3, the DNA is TGTGCCAGCAGCCCCGGGGACTTTTCCTACGAGCAGTACTTC.

To note about this clonotype: The junction does not match germline at one end; this may be a read error. V usage is TRBV7-9 and J usage is TRBJ1-5; D not resolved. CDR1 SEHNR and CDR2 FQNEAQ come from the germline V gene (reference sequence). CDR3 length: 12 residues. CDR3 amino acids: CVSSFDRQPQHF. CDR3 nucleotides: TGTGTCAGCAGCTTTGACCGTCAGCCCCAGCATTTT. Full variable domain (rest looked up from reference TRBV7-9 and TRBJ1-5): DTGVSQNPRHKITKRGQNVTFRCDPISEHNRLYWYRQTLGQGPEFLTYFQNEAQLEKSRLLSDRFSAERPKGSFSTLEIQRTEQGDSAMYLCVSSFDRQPQHFGDGTRLSIL.

The table lists this clonotype with a few counts. This chain connects TRBV5-1 to TRBJ1-4, with a tentative D call TRBD1 (5 bases). The CDR3 is made up of 14 amino acids. Germline V gives CDR1 SGHRS, CDR2 YFSETQ. The V end was cut by 4 bases, the J end by 8 bases, with 15 bases between. The CDR3: CASSPTAEGEKLFF. In DNA form, the CDR3 reads TGCGCCAGCAGCCCGACTGCCGAGGGGGAAAAACTGTTTTTT.

This chain connects TRBV11-2 to TRBJ2-2; 10 bases match TRBD1. The CDR3 has 16 residues. Germline lookup yields CDR1 SGHAT and CDR2 FQNNGV. V trimming: 5 bases; J trimming: 5 bases; junction bases outside the gene matches: 8. CDR3 in amino acids: CASSPGGTGATGELFF. DNA for the CDR3: TGTGCCAGCAGCCCTGGCGGGACAGGGGCTACCGGGGAGCTGTTTTTT.

This rearrangement joins TRBV10-3 to TRBJ2-1; tentatively, D is TRBD1 (6 bases). The CDR3 runs to 15 residues. The germline CDR1 and CDR2 sequences are ENHRY and SYGVKD. Trimming removed 6 bases at V and 0 bases at J, with 12 bases between. CDR3: CAISRTASSYNEQFF. The CDR3 DNA reads as TGTGCCATCAGCCGGACAGCGAGCTCCTACAATGAGCAGTTCTTC.